These 23 T cell receptor beta chains came from one sample sequenced in a study of blood T cell repertoires in COVID-19. This table comes from immunoSEQ multiplex PCR, and its TCRdb copy is limited to in-frame clones, with some not included. The sample has approximately 110,000 clones, 85% to 90% seen once. Sequenced material: peripheral blood. These TCRs come from a woman older than 75 with acute or convalescent COVID-19.

The V gene is TRBV9, the J gene TRBJ1-6; 7 bases agree with TRBD1. This CDR3 spans 14 amino acids. Germline assignment: CDR1 SGDLS and CDR2 YYNGEE. The V segment lost 3 bases and the J segment 6 bases; nucleotides outside the gene matches: 3. The CDR3 region has the DNA TGTGCCAGCAGCGGGGGACAGACTAATTCACCCCTCCACTTT. It translates to CASSGGQTNSPLHF.

The V call is TRBV28, the J call TRBJ2-7, with TRBD1 as a possible D gene (5 bases). Looked up from germline, CDR1 is MDHEN and CDR2 is SYDVKM. The CDR3 covers 14 residues. Trimming cost V 6 bases and J 2 bases, with 14 bases left between them. The CDR3 reads CASSFHDRPYEQYF. DNA for the CDR3: TGTGCCAGCAGCTTCCATGACAGACCCTACGAGCAGTACTTC.

This rearrangement joins TRBV3-1 (or the pseudogene TRBV3-2) to TRBJ1-2, with a weak D call TRBD1 (6 bases). Germline V gene data show CDR1 as LGHDT and CDR2 as YNNKEL (reference sequence). Trimming shortened V by 4 bases and J by 5 bases, and 17 bases separated the two germline ends. CDR3 length: 15 residues. CDR3 sequence reads: CASSPSLGGGYGYTF. For the CDR3, the DNA is TGTGCCAGCAGCCCCTCGTTAGGGGGTGGGTATGGCTACACCTTC.

The V and J genes are TRBV10-1 and TRBJ2-7; D may be TRBD1 (5 bases). Germline V lookup: CDR1 WNHNN, CDR2 SYGVQD (reference sequence). This CDR3 is built from 14 residues. V lost 2 bases to trimming and J lost 3 bases, with 11 bases between them. The CDR3 sequence is CASSEGAQGYEQYF. CDR3 bases: TGCGCCAGCAGTGAGGGGGCCCAGGGCTACGAGCAGTACTTC.

This sequence joins TRBV27 and TRBJ1-4; unclear D gene. Germline CDR1 reads MNHEY; CDR2 reads SMNVEV (reference sequence). The ends were cut back, 0 bases at V and 6 bases at J, with 11 bases in the middle. CDR3 length: 15 amino acids. The CDR3 spells CASSLSLEGYEKLFF. The CDR3 nucleotides read TGTGCCAGCAGTTTATCGTTAGAGGGTTATGAAAAACTGTTTTTT.

The rearrangement links TRBV6-5 to TRBJ2-5, with D hard to call. V was pared by 3 bases and J by 2 bases, with 7 bases between. The CDR3 has 13 residues. Germline CDR1 MNHEY, CDR2 SVGAGI. The CDR3 nucleotides read TGTGCCAGCAGTTATAACTTTCAAGAGACCCAGTACTTC. It yields the protein CASSYNFQETQYF.

The CDR3 DNA follows: TGTGCCAGCAGTTCACAATTGGAGGAGACCCAGTACTTC. As protein: CASSSQLEETQYF. This chain uses TRBV6-2 or TRBV6-3 with TRBJ2-5; no firm D call. CDR3 length: 13 amino acids. Germline-derived CDR1 and CDR2 are MNHEY and SVGEGT. Trimming left V 4 bases short and J 5 bases short, with 11 bases between.

Notes on this clone: Other DNA variants within this sample encode the same CDR3. This chain uses TRBV18 with TRBJ1-2, with 9 positions matching TRBD1. The CDR3 spans 14 residues. V lost 6 bases to trimming and J lost 2 bases; unmatched junction nucleotides: 4. CDR1 and CDR2 (germline): KGHSH, LQKENI. Here the CDR3 DNA reads TGTGCCAGCTCCCCGGGACAGGGCAACTATGGCTACACCTTC. It codes for CASSPGQGNYGYTF.

The chain joins TRBV27 to TRBJ1-6; TRBD1 matches at 7 bases. V shed 7 bases, J shed 13 bases, and the junction held 10 bases outside the gene matches. The germline V gene has CDR1 MNHEY and CDR2 SMNVEV (reference sequence). The CDR3 runs 13 residues. The CDR3 spells CASTSRQGRPLHF. The CDR3 region has the DNA TGTGCCAGCACTTCACGACAGGGCCGGCCCCTCCACTTT.

The chain employs TRBV10-3 and TRBJ1-3; 8 bases are a match to TRBD1. The CDR3 extends over 15 amino acids. Germline V lookup: CDR1 ENHRY, CDR2 SYGVKD. Unmatched junction bases numbered 6, after V lost 6 bases and J lost 2 bases. The CDR3 loop is CAISQGAPPGNTIYF. The CDR3 nucleotides are TGTGCCATCAGCCAGGGGGCTCCTCCTGGAAACACCATATATTTT.

This clone has a single count. This chain joins TRBV11-2 and TRBJ2-7, with TRBD2 matching 7 bases. Per germline, CDR1 SGHAT and CDR2 FQNNGV. This CDR3 spans 13 amino acids. V shed 1 base and J 4 bases; nucleotides not matched to a gene: 1. The CDR3 loop is CASSLGLAYEQYF. The CDR3 DNA follows: TGTGCCAGCAGCTTAGGACTAGCATACGAGCAGTACTTC.

In the case of this clone: Additional DNA sequences in this sample encode the identical CDR3. This chain joins TRBV20-1 and TRBJ2-5; D perhaps matches TRBD1 (6 bases). This CDR3 has 11 residues. V lost 6 bases, J lost 4 bases, and 9 bases lay in between. From germline, CDR1 is DFQATT and CDR2 SNEGSKA (reference sequence). The CDR3 loop reads CSATRGETQYF. Here the CDR3 DNA reads TGCAGTGCCACCAGGGGAGAGACCCAGTACTTC.

The chain combines TRBV29-1 with TRBJ2-7, with TRBD1 matching 9 bases. Losses at the gene ends were 7 bases for V and 2 bases for J; bases not matched to a gene: 3. The V gene's germline CDR1 is SQVTM and CDR2 ANQGSEA. This CDR3 region has 12 residues. The CDR3, as DNA: TGCAGCGCAGGACAGGGGACCTACGAGCAGTACTTC. It yields the protein CSAGQGTYEQYF.

The chain joins TRBV4-3 to TRBJ2-7; TRBD1 aligns across 7 bases. The CDR3 sequence is 14 residues long. Looked up from germline, CDR1 is LGHNA and CDR2 is YSLEER. Germline trimming cut 4 bases from V and 2 bases from J; bases unmatched to any gene: 5. CDR3 loop: CASSPHRGAYEQYF. CDR3 in DNA: TGCGCCAGCAGCCCCCACAGGGGTGCCTACGAGCAGTACTTC.

CDR3 in amino acids: CASCPGTTYEQYF. CDR3 nucleotides: TGTGCCAGCTGCCCCGGGACAACCTACGAGCAGTACTTC. The chain combines TRBV12-3 or TRBV12-4 with TRBJ2-7; D is perhaps TRBD1 (6 bases). Trimming took 8 bases from V and 2 from J, leaving 13 bases between them. This CDR3 contains 13 residues.

V gene TRBV2 combines with J gene TRBJ1-3, with 8 bases lining up with TRBD1. Germline assignment: CDR1 SNHLY and CDR2 FYNNEI. The J segment lost 4 bases and the V segment lost 6 bases, leaving 2 bases of the junction unmatched. The CDR3 consists of 13 residues. As DNA, the CDR3 is TGTGCCAGCAGGGACAGGGCGGGAAACACCATATATTTT. Amino acid sequence: CASRDRAGNTIYF.

The rearrangement joins TRBV5-1 to TRBJ2-3; D remains unclear. The CDR3 is 15 amino acids. The germline V gene encodes CDR1 SGHRS and CDR2 YFSETQ. V lost 4 bases, J lost 0 bases, and 12 bases lay in between. CDR3 coding DNA: TGCGCCAGCAGCCTAGACGGAACTAGCACAGATACGCAGTATTTT. This sequence encodes CASSLDGTSTDTQYF. The full variable domain, completed using reference TRBV5-1 and TRBJ2-3, is KAGVTQTPRYLIKTRGQQVTLSCSPISGHRSVSWYQQTPGQGLQFLFEYFSETQRNKGNFPGRFSGRQFSNSRSEMNVSTLELGDSALYLCASSLDGTSTDTQYFGPGTRLTVL.

This chain links TRBV3-1 (or the pseudogene TRBV3-2) with TRBJ2-5, with 8 bases identical to TRBD2. This CDR3 comprises 15 residues. J was trimmed by 5 bases and V by 4 bases; bases with no gene match: 9. Germline V gives CDR1 LGHDT, CDR2 YNNKEL (reference sequence). The CDR3 protein is CASSLPGGAGETQYF. In DNA form, the CDR3 reads TGTGCCAGCAGCCTACCCGGGGGGGCCGGGGAGACCCAGTACTTC.

The rearrangement joins TRBV19 to TRBJ2-2, with D perhaps matching TRBD1 (5 bases). Germline loops: CDR1 LNHDA, CDR2 SQIVND (reference sequence). The CDR3 consists of 13 residues. Trimming removed 1 base from V and 10 bases from J, with 10 bases in between. The CDR3 sequence is CASSIVGAAELFF. CDR3 nucleotide sequence: TGTGCCAGTAGTATAGTAGGGGCTGCGGAGCTGTTTTTT.

In its sample, this clone was seen once. The chain couples TRBV19 to TRBJ1-2, with 7 nucleotides matching TRBD1. Unmatched junction bases numbered 14, after V lost 6 bases and J lost 4 bases. The length of the CDR3 is 16 residues. Germline CDR1 is LNHDA and CDR2 is SQIVND (reference sequence). The CDR3: CASSQTTGAGSYGYTF. The DNA for the CDR3 is TGTGCCAGTAGCCAAACCACAGGGGCCGGCAGCTATGGCTACACCTTC. The whole variable domain, remainder taken from reference TRBV19 and TRBJ1-2, is DGGITQSPKYLFRKEGQNVTLSCEQNLNHDAMYWYRQDPGQGLRLIYYSQIVNDFQKGDIAEGYSVSREKKESFPLTVTSAQKNPTAFYLCASSQTTGAGSYGYTFGSGTRLTVV.

V and J are TRBV7-2 and TRBJ2-2; TRBD2 might be the D (6 bases). Germline V gives CDR1 SGHTA, CDR2 FQGNSA. This CDR3 region has 15 residues. V was cut by 4 bases and J by 4 bases, with 13 bases left in between. For the CDR3, the DNA is TGTGCCAGCAGCTCCTGGCGGGGCACCACCGGGGAGCTGTTTTTT. Amino acid sequence: CASSSWRGTTGELFF.

The rearrangement links TRBV30 to TRBJ1-1; 7 nucleotides match TRBD1. The germline gives CDR1 GTSNPN, CDR2 SVGIG (reference sequence). The CDR3 sequence is 14 residues long. Losses at the gene ends were 5 bases for V and 11 bases for J; bases not matched to a gene: 17. CDR3 DNA sequence: TGTGCCTGGGGAGGCCCACCTAGGGGGCTAGAGGCTTTCTTT. Amino acids: CAWGGPPRGLEAFF. Full variable domain (remainder filled in from reference TRBV30 and TRBJ1-1): SQTIHQWPATLVQPVGSPLSLECTVEGTSNPNLYWYRQAAGRGLQLLFYSVGIGQISSEVPQNLSASRPQDRQFILSSKKLLLSDSGFYLCAWGGPPRGLEAFFGQGTRLTVV.

The chain couples TRBV4-3 to TRBJ1-2; TRBD1 agrees at 9 bases. V was pared by 4 bases and J by 4 bases, with 1 base of the junction left unmatched. Germline CDR1 and CDR2: LGHNA and YSLEER. This CDR3 spans 13 amino acids. CDR3 residues: CASSPDRGYGYTF. CDR3 DNA sequence: TGCGCCAGCAGCCCGGACAGGGGCTATGGCTACACCTTC.